This passage covers 2 T cell receptor beta chains from one sample sequenced in a study of cytomegalovirus exposure and HLA in healthy donors. The assay was immunoSEQ multiplex PCR, and TCRdb's table has in-frame clones only and misses some. The sample yields 120,000 to 150,000 clones, almost 90% seen once. Material for sequencing was PBMCs. Source of these receptors: a woman aged 18-29 years in good health and CMV-seropositive.

V and J are TRBV28 and TRBJ1-2; tentative D call: TRBD1 (6 bases). Germline CDR1 is MDHEN and CDR2 is SYDVKM. The CDR3 is 14 amino acids. Trimming removed 6 bases at V and 4 bases at J, with 15 bases between. CDR3 residues: CASSHPDRFYGYTF. CDR3 bases: TGTGCCAGCAGCCACCCCGACAGGTTCTATGGCTACACCTTC.

In this sample, this clone turned up once. The V call is TRBV6-1, the J call TRBJ1-2; 8 bases are shared with TRBD1. CDR1 is MNHNS and CDR2 is SASEGT in the germline V gene. The CDR3 contains 14 residues. The trim removed 6 bases at V and 2 bases at J, leaving 5 bases unmatched. The CDR3 region is CASRLTGANYGYTF. CDR3 sequence (DNA): TGTGCCAGCAGGCTGACAGGGGCCAACTATGGCTACACCTTC.